This T cell receptor beta chain was observed in a study of monozygotic twins with cystic fibrosis. Study-level information: Library input was three micrograms of fragmented DNA, with about 15 PCR cycles.

Study outcomes and limitations: In this small cohort, shared CDR3 numbers showed no association with age, concordance or disease severity. V usage most resembled the co-twin in 13 of 16 pairs. The repertoire was suggested to be naive-dominated, clonality median around 0.0089.

The assay was immunoSEQ multiplex PCR, and TCRdb's table has in-frame clones only and misses some. Found here are over 30,000 clones, approximately 65% of them singletons; the top ten hold around 0.73%. Turning to this clone: Its antigen is as yet unknown.

V was clipped by 2 bases and J by 9 bases; unmatched bases: 6. Germline values: CDR1 SNHLY, CDR2 FYNNEI. This CDR3 has 15 amino acids. The sample was blood. This sequence originates from a girl aged 5-17 years with cystic fibrosis. The J gene is TRBJ2-1, the V gene TRBV2, with 11 bases fitting TRBD2. The CDR3 coding sequence is TGTGCCAGCAGTGAATTGACTAGCGGGATCGGTGAGCAGTTCTTC. Its protein product is CASSELTSGIGEQFF.